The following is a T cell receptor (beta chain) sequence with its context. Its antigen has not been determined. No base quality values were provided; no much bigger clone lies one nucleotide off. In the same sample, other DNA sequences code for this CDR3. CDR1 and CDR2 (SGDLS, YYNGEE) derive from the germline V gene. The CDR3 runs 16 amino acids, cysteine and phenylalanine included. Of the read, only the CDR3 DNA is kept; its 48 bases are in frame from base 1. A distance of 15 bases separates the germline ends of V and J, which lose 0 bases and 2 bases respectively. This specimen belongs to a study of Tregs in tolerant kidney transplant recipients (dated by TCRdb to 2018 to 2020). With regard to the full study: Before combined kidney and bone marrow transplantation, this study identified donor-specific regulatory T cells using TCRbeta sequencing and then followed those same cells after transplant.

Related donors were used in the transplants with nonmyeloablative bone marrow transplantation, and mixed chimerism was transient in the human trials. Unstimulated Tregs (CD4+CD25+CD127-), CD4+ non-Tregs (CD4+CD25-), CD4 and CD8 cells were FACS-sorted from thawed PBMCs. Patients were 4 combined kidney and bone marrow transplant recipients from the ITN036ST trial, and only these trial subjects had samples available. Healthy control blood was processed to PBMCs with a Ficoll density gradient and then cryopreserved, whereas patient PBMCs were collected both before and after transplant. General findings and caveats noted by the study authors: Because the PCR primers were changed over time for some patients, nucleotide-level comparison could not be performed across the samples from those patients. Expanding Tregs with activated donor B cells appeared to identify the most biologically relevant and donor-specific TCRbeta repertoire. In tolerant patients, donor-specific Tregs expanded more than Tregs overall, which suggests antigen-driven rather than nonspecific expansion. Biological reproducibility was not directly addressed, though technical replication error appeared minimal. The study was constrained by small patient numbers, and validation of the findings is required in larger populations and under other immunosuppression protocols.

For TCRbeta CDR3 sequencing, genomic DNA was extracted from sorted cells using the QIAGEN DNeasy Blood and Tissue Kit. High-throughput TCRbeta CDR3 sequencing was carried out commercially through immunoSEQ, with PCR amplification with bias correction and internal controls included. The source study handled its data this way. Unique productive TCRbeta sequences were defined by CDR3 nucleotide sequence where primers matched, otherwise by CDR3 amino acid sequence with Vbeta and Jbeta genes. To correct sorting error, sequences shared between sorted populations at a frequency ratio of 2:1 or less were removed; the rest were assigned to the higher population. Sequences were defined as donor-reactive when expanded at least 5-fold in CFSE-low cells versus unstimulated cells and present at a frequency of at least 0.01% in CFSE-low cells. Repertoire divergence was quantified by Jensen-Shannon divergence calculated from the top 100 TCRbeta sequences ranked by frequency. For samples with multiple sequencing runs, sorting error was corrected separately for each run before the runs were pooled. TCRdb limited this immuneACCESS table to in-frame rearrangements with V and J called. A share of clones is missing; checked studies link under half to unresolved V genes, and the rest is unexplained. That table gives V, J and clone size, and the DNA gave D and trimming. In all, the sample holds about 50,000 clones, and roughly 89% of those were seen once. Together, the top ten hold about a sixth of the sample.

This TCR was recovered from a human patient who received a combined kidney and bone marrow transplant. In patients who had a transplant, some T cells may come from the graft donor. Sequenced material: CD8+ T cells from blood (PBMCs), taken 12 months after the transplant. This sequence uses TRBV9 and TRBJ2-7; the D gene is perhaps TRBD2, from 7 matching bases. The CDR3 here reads CASSVDGGGPTYEQYF. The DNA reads TGTGCCAGCAGCGTAGACGGCGGGGGCCCAACCTACGAGCAGTACTTC.